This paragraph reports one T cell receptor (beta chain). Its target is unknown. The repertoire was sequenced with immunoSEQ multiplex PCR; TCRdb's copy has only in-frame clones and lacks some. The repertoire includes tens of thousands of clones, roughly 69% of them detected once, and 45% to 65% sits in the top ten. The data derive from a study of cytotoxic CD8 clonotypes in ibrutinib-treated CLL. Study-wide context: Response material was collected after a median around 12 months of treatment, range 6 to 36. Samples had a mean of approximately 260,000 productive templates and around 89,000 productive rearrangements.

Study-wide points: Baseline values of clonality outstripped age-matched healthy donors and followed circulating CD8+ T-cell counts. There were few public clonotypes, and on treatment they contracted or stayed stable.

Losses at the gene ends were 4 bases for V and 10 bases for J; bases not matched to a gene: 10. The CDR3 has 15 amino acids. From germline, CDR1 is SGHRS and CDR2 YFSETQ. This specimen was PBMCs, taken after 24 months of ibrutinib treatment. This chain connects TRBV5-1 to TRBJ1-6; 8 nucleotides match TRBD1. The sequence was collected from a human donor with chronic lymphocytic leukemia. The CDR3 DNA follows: TGCGCCAGCAGCCACGGTCAGGGGGCTCAGTCACCCCTCCACTTT. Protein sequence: CASSHGQGAQSPLHF.